The sequence of this T cell receptor (beta chain) was determined in a study of CD8 T cells in ankylosing spondylitis. This clonotype showed up just once. Its antigen is currently unknown. Study-wide points: Earlier literature documents some of the motif variants in reactive arthritis synovial fluid and blood. A TCR beta motif made of fewer than ten highly homologous variants seemed typical of ankylosing spondylitis blood. Matched ankylosing spondylitis synovial fluid reportedly showed significant enrichment of disease-linked clones.

The V gene lost 3 bases and the J gene lost 6 bases, with 14 bases spanning the gap. CDR1 and CDR2 from the germline V gene are MGHRA and YSYEKL. CDR3 length: 15 residues. The authors made TCR beta libraries by quantitative 5'-RACE with molecular barcodes. MiXCR was run by TCRdb on the 5' RACE reads, yielding one entry per CDR3 protein. Here the sample spans approximately 400,000 distinct CDR3 sequences, approximately 26% being singletons. The specimen sequenced was blood, either unsorted or a sorted T cell fraction (not recorded which). The sequence was obtained from a male donor with ankylosing spondylitis. The V and J genes are TRBV4-1 and TRBJ2-2; D perhaps matches TRBD1 (5 bases). CDR3 nucleotide sequence: TGCGCCAGCAGCCAGGGGCAGGAGATCGCCGGGGAGCTGTTTTTT. Translation: CASSQGQEIAGELFF.